Sequencing of this T cell receptor (beta chain) was carried out in a study of T cell responses to AZD1222 COVID-19 vaccine. Study-wide results and limits: The study reported that nearly half of spike-specific TCRs target unmutated variant regions.

V was pared by 3 bases and J by 0 bases, with 13 bases between. From germline, CDR1 is SGHNT and CDR2 YYREEE (reference sequence). CDR3 length: 17 amino acids. Repertoires were generated with immunoSEQ multiplex PCR, while TCRdb's copy carries only in-frame clones and drops some. This sample has under 150,000 clones, with approximately 85% found just once. A note on this clone: Its cognate antigen is unknown.

Sequenced here: peripheral blood, sampled 28 days after the second dose of the MenACWY control vaccine. This clonotype was obtained from an adult who received the MenACWY meningococcal vaccine as a control. The chain has TRBV5-4 and TRBJ1-6; D may be TRBD1 (5 bases). This CDR3 is CASSWGGSRSYNSPLHF. The CDR3 bases are TGTGCCAGCAGCTGGGGGGGATCACGCTCCTATAATTCACCCCTCCACTTT.